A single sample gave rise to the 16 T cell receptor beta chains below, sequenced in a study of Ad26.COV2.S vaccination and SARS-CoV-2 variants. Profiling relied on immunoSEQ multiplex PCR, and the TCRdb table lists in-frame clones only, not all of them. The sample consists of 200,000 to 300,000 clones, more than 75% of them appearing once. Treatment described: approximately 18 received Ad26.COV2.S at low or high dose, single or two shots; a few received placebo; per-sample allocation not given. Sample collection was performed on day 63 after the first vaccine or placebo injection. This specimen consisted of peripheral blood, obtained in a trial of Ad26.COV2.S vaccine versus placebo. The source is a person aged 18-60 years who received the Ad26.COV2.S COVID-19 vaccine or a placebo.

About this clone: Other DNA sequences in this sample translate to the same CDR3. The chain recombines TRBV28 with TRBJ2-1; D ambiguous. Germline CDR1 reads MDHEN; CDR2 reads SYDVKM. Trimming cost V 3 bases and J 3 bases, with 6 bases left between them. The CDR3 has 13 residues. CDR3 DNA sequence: TGTGCCAGCAGTTTGGGCAGCTACAATGAGCAGTTCTTC. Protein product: CASSLGSYNEQFF.

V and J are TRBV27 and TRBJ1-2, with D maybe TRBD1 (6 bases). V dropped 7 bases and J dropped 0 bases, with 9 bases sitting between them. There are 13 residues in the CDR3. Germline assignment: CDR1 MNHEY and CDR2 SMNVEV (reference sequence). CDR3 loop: CASKRTANYGYTF. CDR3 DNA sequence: TGTGCCAGCAAGCGGACAGCTAACTATGGCTACACCTTC.

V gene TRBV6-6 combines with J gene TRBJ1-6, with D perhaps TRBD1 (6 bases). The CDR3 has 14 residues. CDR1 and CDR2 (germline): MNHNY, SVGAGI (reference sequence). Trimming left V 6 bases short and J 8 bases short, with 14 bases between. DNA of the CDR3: TGTGCCAGCAGCCTCCGGGACACTTATTCACCCCTCCACTTT. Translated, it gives CASSLRDTYSPLHF.

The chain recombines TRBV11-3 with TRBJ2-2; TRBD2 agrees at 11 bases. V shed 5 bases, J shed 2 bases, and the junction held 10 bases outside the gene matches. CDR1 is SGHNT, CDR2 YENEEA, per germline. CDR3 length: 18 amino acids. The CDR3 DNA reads TGTGCCAGCAGCCGTTCCCAGCTAGCGGGGGGAAACACCGGGGAGCTGTTTTTT. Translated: CASSRSQLAGGNTGELFF.

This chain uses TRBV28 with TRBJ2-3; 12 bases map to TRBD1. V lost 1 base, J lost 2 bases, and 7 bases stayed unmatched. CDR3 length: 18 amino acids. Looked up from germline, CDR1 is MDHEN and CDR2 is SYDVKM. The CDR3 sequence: CASSLSGTGGPDTDTQYF. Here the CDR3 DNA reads TGTGCCAGCAGTTTATCCGGGACAGGGGGCCCGGACACAGATACGCAGTATTTT.

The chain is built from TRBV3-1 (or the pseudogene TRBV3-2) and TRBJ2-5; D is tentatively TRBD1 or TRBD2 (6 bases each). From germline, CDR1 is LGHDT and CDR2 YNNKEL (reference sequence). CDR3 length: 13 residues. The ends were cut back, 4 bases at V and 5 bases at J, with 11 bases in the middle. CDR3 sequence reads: CASSLLGGETQYF. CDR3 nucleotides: TGTGCCAGCAGCCTTCTAGGGGGGGAGACCCAGTACTTC.

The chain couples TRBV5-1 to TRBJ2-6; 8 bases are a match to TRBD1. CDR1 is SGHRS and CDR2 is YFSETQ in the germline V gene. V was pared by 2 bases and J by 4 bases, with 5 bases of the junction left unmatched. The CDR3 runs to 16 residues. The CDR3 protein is CASSFWTGMGANVLTF. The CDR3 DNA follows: TGCGCCAGCAGCTTCTGGACAGGGATGGGGGCCAACGTCCTGACTTTC.

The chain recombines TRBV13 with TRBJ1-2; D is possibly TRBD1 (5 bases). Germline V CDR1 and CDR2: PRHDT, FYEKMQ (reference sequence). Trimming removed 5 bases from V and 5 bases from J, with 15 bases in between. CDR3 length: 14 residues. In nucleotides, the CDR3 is TGTGCCAGCAGCCCAGGGACCGACGGATATGGCTACACCTTC. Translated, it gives CASSPGTDGYGYTF.

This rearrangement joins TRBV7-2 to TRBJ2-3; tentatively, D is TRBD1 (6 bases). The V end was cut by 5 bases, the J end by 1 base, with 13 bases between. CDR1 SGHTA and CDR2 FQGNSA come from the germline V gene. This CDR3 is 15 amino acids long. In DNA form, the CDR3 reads TGTGCCAGCAGCCACGACCGGACAGGCACAGATACGCAGTATTTT. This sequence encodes CASSHDRTGTDTQYF. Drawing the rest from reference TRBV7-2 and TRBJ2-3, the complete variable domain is GAGVSQSPSNKVTEKGKDVELRCDPISGHTALYWYRQSLGQGLEFLIYFQGNSAPDKSGLPSDRFSAERTGGSVSTLTIQRTQQEDSAVYLCASSHDRTGTDTQYFGPGTRLTVL.

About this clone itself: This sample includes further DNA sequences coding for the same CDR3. The DNA of the CDR3 is TGTGCCAGCAGTTCAACAGGTGGGATATACAATGAGCAGTTCTTC. Protein product: CASSSTGGIYNEQFF. This rearrangement joins TRBV6-5 to TRBJ2-1; D may be TRBD1 (5 bases). CDR3 size: 15 residues. Trimming left V 4 bases short and J 4 bases short, with 14 bases between. CDR1 and CDR2 from the germline V gene are MNHEY and SVGAGI.

The CDR3 sequence: CASTGTVGRYEQYF. The CDR3 DNA reads TGTGCCAGCACCGGCACCGTGGGGAGGTATGAGCAGTACTTC. The chain recombines TRBV11-1 with TRBJ2-7; possible D gene TRBD2, 6 bases. CDR1 is SGHAT and CDR2 is FQDESV in the germline V gene (reference sequence). V lost 7 bases to trimming and J lost 7 bases, with 20 bases between them. This CDR3 comprises 14 residues.

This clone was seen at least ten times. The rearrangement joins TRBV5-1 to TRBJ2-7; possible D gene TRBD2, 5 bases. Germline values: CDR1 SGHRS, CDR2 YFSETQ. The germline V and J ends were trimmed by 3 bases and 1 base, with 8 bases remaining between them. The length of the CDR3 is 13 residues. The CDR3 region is CASSSGLSYEQYF. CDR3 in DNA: TGCGCCAGCAGCTCGGGATTATCCTACGAGCAGTACTTC.

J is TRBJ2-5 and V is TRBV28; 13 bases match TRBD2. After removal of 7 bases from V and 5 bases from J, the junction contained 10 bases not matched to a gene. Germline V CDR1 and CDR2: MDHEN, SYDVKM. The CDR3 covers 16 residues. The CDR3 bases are TGTGCCAGCACCGAGCGGGGACTAGCGGGATGGGAGACCCAGTACTTC. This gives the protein CASTERGLAGWETQYF. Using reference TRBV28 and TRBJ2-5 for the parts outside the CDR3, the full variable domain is DVKVTQSSRYLVKRTGEKVFLECVQDMDHENMFWYRQDPGLGLRLIYFSYDVKMKEKGDIPEGYSVSREKKERFSLILESASTNQTSMYLCASTERGLAGWETQYFGPGTRLLVL.

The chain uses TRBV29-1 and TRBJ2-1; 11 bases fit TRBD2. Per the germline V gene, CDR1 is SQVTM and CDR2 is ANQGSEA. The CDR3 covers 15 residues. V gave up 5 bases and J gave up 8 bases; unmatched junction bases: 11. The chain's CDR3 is CSVSSLSGRGDEQFF. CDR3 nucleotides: TGCAGCGTTTCCTCTCTTAGCGGGAGGGGGGATGAGCAGTTCTTC.

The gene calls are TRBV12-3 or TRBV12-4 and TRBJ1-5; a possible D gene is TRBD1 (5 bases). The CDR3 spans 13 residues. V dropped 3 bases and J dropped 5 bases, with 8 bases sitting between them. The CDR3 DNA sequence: TGTGCCAGCAGTTTTTTAGGGGATCAGCCCCAGCATTTT. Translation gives CASSFLGDQPQHF.

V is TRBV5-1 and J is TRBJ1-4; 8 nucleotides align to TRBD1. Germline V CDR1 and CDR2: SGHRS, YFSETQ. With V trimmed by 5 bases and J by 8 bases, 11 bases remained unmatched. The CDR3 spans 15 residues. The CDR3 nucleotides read TGCGCCAGCAGGTCCGGGACAGGACAGAGAGAAAAACTGTTTTTT. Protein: CASRSGTGQREKLFF.